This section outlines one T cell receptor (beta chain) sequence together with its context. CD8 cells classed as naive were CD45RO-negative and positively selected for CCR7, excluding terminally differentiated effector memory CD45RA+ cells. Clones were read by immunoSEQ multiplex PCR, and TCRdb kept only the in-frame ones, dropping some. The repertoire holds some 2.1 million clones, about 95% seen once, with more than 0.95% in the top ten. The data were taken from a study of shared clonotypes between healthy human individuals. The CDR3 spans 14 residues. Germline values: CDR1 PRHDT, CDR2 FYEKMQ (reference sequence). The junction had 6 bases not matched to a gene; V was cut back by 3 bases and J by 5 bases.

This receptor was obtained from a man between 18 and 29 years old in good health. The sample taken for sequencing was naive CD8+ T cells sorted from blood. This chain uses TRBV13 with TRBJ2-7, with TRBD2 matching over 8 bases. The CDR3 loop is CASSFPGGIDEQYF. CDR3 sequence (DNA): TGTGCCAGCAGCTTTCCGGGGGGGATCGACGAGCAGTACTTC.